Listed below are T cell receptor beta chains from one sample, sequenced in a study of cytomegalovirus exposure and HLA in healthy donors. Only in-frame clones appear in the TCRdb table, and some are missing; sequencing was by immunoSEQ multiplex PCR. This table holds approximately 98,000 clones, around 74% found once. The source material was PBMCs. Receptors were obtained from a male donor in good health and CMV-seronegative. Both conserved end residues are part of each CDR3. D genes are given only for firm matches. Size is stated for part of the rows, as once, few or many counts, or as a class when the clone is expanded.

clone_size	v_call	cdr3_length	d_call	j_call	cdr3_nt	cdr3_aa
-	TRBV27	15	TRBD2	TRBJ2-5	TGTGCCAGCAGTAGCGGACTAGCGGCACAAGAGACCCAGTACTTC	CASSSGLAAQETQYF
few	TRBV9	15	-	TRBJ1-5	TGTGCCAGCAGCGTAGGGGGAGTTAGCAATCAGCCCCAGCATTTT	CASSVGGVSNQPQHF
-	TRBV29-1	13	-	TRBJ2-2	TGCAGCGTACAAGGGGGGGGCAACGGGGAGCTGTTTTTT	CSVQGGGNGELFF
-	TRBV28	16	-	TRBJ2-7	TGTGCCAGCAGCGATTTGACCGGGGTCCCCCCCTACGAGCAGTACTTC	CASSDLTGVPPYEQYF
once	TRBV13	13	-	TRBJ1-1	TGTGCCAGCAGCCCAAGGGGGATTCCCCAAGCTTTCTTT	CASSPRGIPQAFF
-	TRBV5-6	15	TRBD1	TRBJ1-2	TGTGCCAGCAGCTCCGACAGGGGGCGAGGCTATGGCTACACCTTC	CASSSDRGRGYGYTF
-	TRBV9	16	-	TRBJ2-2	TGTGCCAGCAGCGTAGACCTGCCTACGAACACCGGGGAGCTGTTTTTT	CASSVDLPTNTGELFF
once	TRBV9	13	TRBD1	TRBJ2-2	TGTGCCAGCAGCGTACAGGGGGACGGGGAGCTGTTTTTT	CASSVQGDGELFF
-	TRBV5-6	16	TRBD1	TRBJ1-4	TGTGCCAGCAGCTTGATCGGGACAGGGGGCAATGAAAAACTGTTTTTT	CASSLIGTGGNEKLFF
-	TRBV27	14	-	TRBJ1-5	TGTGCCAGCAGTTACTCCCGGGGGTTCCGGCCCCAGCATTTT	CASSYSRGFRPQHF
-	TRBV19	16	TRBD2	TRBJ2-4	TGTGCCAGTAGTAACCCCCAGCGGGGAGCCCAAAACATTCAGTACTTC	CASSNPQRGAQNIQYF
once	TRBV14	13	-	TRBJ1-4	TGTGCCAGCAGCCAAGCTCGGAATGAAAAACTGTTTTTT	CASSQARNEKLFF
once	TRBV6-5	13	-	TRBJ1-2	TGTGCCAGCAGCCCAGGCACTAACTATGGCTACACCTTC	CASSPGTNYGYTF
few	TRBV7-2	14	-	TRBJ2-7	TGTGCCAGCAGCTTAATAGCAGCGAACTACGAGCAGTACTTC	CASSLIAANYEQYF
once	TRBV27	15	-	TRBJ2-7	TGTGCCAGCAGCTCGGTTTCGGCGGCCGGCGCCGAGCAGTACTTC	CASSSVSAAGAEQYF
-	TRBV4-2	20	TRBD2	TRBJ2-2	TGTGCCAGCAGCCAAGATCCCCGACTAGCGGGAGCAAAAAGGGCCGGGGAGCTGTTTTTT	CASSQDPRLAGAKRAGELFF
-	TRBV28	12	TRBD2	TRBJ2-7	TGTGCCAGCGCGGGAGGGTTTTTCGAGCAGTACTTC	CASAGGFFEQYF
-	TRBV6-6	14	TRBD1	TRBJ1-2	TGTGCCAGCAGTGGGGACAGGGTTTTATTTGGCTACACCTTC	CASSGDRVLFGYTF
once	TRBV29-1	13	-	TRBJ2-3	TGCAGCGTTGAGGGACTTAACACAGATACGCAGTGTTTT	CSVEGLNTDTQCF
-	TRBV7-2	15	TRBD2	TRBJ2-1	TGTGCCAGCACGCTAGCGGCGAGCTCCTACAATGAGCAGTTCTTC	CASTLAASSYNEQFF
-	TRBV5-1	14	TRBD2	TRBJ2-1	TGCGCCAGCAGCTTTGGGACTAGTAGCGATGAGCAGTTCTTC	CASSFGTSSDEQFF
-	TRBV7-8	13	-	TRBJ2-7	TGTGCCAGCAGCTTAGAGCTCGGCTACGAGCAGTACTTC	CASSLELGYEQYF
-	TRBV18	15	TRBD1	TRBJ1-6	TGTGCCAGCTCACCGATGACAGGGGATAATTCACCCCTCCACTTT	CASSPMTGDNSPLHF
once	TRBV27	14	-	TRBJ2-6	TGTGCCAGCAGTCCTTACTCTGGGGCCAACGTCCTGACTTTC	CASSPYSGANVLTF
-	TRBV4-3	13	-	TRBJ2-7	TGCGCCAGCAGCCAAGAAGGGGTAGGACAGCTTCACTTC	CASSQEGVGQLHF
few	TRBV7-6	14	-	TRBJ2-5	TGTGCCAGCAGCTTAGCGGACTTTCAAGAGACCCAGTACTTC	CASSLADFQETQYF
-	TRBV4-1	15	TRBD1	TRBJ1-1	TGCGCCAGCAGCCAAGATCCAGGACAGGACACTGAAGCTTTCTTT	CASSQDPGQDTEAFF
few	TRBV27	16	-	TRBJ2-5	TGTGCCAGCAGTTTATTTGTGCGGGGAGCCCAAGAGACCCAGTACTTC	CASSLFVRGAQETQYF
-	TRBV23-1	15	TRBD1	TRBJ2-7	TGCGCCAGCAGTCAAAGGGACAGGGACGTCTACGAGCAGTACTTC	CASSQRDRDVYEQYF
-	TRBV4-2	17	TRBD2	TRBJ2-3	TGTGCCAGCAGCCGACTCGGGACTAGCGGGAGTACAGATACGCAGTATTTT	CASSRLGTSGSTDTQYF
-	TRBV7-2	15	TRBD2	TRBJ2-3	TGTGCCAGCAGCGCGACTAGCGGGAGCACAGATACGCAGTATTTT	CASSATSGSTDTQYF
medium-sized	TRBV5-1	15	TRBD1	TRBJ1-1	TGCGCCAGCAGCTTGGGGGACAGGGAGAACACTGAAGCTTTCTTT	CASSLGDRENTEAFF
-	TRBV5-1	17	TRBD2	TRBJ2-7	TGCGCCAGCAGCTTGAGGGGAACTAGCGGGACCAACTACGAGCAGTACTTC	CASSLRGTSGTNYEQYF
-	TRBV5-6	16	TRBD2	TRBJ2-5	TGTGCCAGCAGCTTGGAGACTAGCGGGGGACAAGAGACCCAGTACTTC	CASSLETSGGQETQYF
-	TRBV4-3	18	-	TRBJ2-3	TGCGCCAGCAGCCAAGATAAAGGAGTGGGGCTCCTTGCAGATACGCAGTATTTT	CASSQDKGVGLLADTQYF
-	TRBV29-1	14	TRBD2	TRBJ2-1	TGCAGCGTGGATAAGAGCGGGACTTACAATGAGCAGTTCTTC	CSVDKSGTYNEQFF
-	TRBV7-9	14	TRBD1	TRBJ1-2	TGTGCCAGCAGCCTCCTGGACAGGAAGGATGGCTACACCTTC	CASSLLDRKDGYTF
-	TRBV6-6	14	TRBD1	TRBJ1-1	TGTGCCATCGGCCGGGGACAGCCGAACACTGAAGCTTTCTTT	CAIGRGQPNTEAFF
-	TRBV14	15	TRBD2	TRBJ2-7	TGTGCCAGCAGCCAAGGGACTAGCGCTGACTACGAGCAGTACTTC	CASSQGTSADYEQYF
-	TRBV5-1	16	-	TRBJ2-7	TGCGCCAGCAGCTTGTCCCGGGAAGGAAGCTCCTACGAGCAGTACTTC	CASSLSREGSSYEQYF
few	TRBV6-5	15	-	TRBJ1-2	TGTGCCAGCAGCCAAAATACAGGGAGTTCAGGAGGCTACACCTTC	CASSQNTGSSGGYTF
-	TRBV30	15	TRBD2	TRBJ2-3	TGTGCCTGGAGTGTATGGGCGGGAGAAGTAGATACGCAGTATTTT	CAWSVWAGEVDTQYF
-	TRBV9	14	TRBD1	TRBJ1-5	TGTGCCAGCAGCGAGACAGGGTTGAATCAGCCCCAGCATTTT	CASSETGLNQPQHF
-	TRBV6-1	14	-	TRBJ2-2	TGTGCCAGCAGCCTGGAGGGGTCCACCGGGGAGCTGTTTTTT	CASSLEGSTGELFF
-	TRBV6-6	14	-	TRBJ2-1	TGTGCCAGCATGCCCGGGTCTCCCTACAATGAGCAGTTCTTC	CASMPGSPYNEQFF
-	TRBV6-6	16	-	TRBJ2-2	TGTGCCAGCAGTTATGTTAGGGGTAGGAGGGCCGGGGAGCTGTTTTTT	CASSYVRGRRAGELFF
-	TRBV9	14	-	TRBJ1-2	TGTGCCAGCACCCGAGGCAACGAGAACTATGGCTACACCTTC	CASTRGNENYGYTF
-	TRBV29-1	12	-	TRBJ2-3	TGCAGCTCTCGGACGGGAGCTGATACGCAGTATTTT	CSSRTGADTQYF
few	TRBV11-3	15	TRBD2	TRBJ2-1	TGTGCCAGCAGCCAGGGACTAGCGGGTCACAATGAGCAGTTCTTC	CASSQGLAGHNEQFF
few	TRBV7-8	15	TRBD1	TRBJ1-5	TGTGCCAGCAGCTTAGGGGGGACAGTTAATCAGCCCCAGCATTTT	CASSLGGTVNQPQHF
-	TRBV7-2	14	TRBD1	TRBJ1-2	TGTGCCAGCAGCTTGACGGGACAGGGGGTGGGCTACACCTTC	CASSLTGQGVGYTF
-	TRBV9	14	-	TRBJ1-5	TGTGCCAGCAGCGAGTCCTCTATCAATCAGCCCCAGCATTTT	CASSESSINQPQHF
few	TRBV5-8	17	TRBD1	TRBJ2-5	TGTGCCAGCAGCTTGGCCTTACTTACAGGGGGCAAAGAGACCCAGTACTTC	CASSLALLTGGKETQYF
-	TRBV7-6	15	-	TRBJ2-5	TGTGCCAGCAGCTTAAGGGGCGGAACCCAAGAGACCCAGTACTTC	CASSLRGGTQETQYF
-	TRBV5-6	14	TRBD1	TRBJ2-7	TGTGCCAGCAGCCGGTTGACAGGGGATAACGAGCAGTACTTC	CASSRLTGDNEQYF
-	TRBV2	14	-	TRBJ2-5	TGTGCCAGCAGTGGAGGACAGTTCCAAGAGACCCAGTACTTC	CASSGGQFQETQYF
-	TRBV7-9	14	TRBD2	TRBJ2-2	TGTGCCAGCAGCAGCGGGGCCTACACCGGGGAGCTGTTTTTT	CASSSGAYTGELFF